This is a list of T cell receptor beta chains from one sample in a study of cytomegalovirus exposure and HLA in healthy donors. Measured with immunoSEQ multiplex PCR; TCRdb has only the in-frame clones, and not every one. Of 150,000 or so clones in the sample, under 85% were seen once. Specimen: PBMCs. The origin of the receptors is a man between 18 and 35 years old in good health and CMV-seronegative. CDR3s include the opening cysteine and the closing phenylalanine or tryptophan. Fields, in order: clone size, D gene, J gene, V gene, CDR3 protein, CDR3 DNA. The D gene is left open where the match is weak. Expanded clones are given a class, and other clones once, few, many or no size at all.

>.|.|TRBJ1-4|TRBV21-1
CASSKRCLGQRIRGEKLFF
TGTGCCAGCAGCAAAAGATGCTTAGGACAGCGGATCAGGGGAGAAAAACTGTTTTTT
>.|.|TRBJ2-4|TRBV5-1
CASKESDFSAIQYF
TGCGCCAGCAAAGAGAGCGATTTCTCGGCCATTCAGTACTTC
>.|TRBD2|TRBJ2-5|TRBV7-6
CASSTGGAKTTQYF
TGTGCCAGCAGCACCGGGGGGGCTAAGACGACCCAGTACTTC
>.|TRBD1|TRBJ2-1|TRBV7-2
CASSPGQGYGEQFF
TGTGCCAGCAGTCCGGGACAGGGATACGGTGAGCAGTTCTTC
>.|.|TRBJ1-3|TRBV2
CASFGGEGNTIYF
TGTGCCAGTTTCGGGGGGGAAGGAAACACCATATATTTT
>.|.|TRBJ2-2|TRBV5-4
CASSVGGTGELFF
TGTGCTAGCAGCGTCGGAGGCACCGGGGAGCTGTTTTTT
>.|TRBD1|TRBJ1-5|TRBV5-6
CASSSRGRNQPQHF
TGTGCCAGCAGCTCCAGGGGGCGGAATCAGCCCCAGCATTTT
>.|.|TRBJ2-1|TRBV19
CASSPWTDFSYNEQFF
TGTGCCAGTAGTCCATGGACAGATTTCTCCTACAATGAGCAGTTCTTC
>.|TRBD1|TRBJ1-2|TRBV7-8
CASSLNGQGNYGYTF
TGTGCCAGCAGCTTAAATGGACAGGGGAACTATGGCTACACCTTC
>few|.|TRBJ2-3|TRBV2
CASSLWTDTDTQYF
TGTGCCAGCAGCCTATGGACAGACACAGATACGCAGTATTTT
>.|TRBD2|TRBJ2-6|TRBV19
CASNIGRGAGANVLTF
TGTGCCAGTAACATCGGGAGGGGAGCTGGGGCCAACGTCCTGACTTTC
>.|TRBD1|TRBJ1-2|TRBV6-5
CASKGQGAYYGYTF
TGTGCCAGCAAGGGGCAGGGGGCGTACTATGGCTACACCTTC
>.|.|TRBJ2-5|TRBV30
CAWSVRSLQETQYF
TGTGCCTGGAGTGTACGCAGTCTCCAAGAGACCCAGTACTTC
>.|.|TRBJ2-3|TRBV5-1
CASSWAATDTDTQYF
TGCGCCAGCAGCTGGGCCGCAACAGACACAGATACGCAGTATTTT
>few|TRBD1|TRBJ1-1|TRBV5-1
CASSLAGTGATEAFF
TGCGCCAGCAGCTTAGCCGGGACAGGGGCCACTGAAGCTTTCTTT
>.|TRBD1|TRBJ2-1|TRBV5-1
CASSRTGVDNEQFF
TGCGCCAGCAGCCGGACAGGGGTGGACAATGAGCAGTTCTTC
>.|.|TRBJ2-2|TRBV7-8
CASSLEFLRLNTGELFF
TGTGCCAGCAGCTTAGAATTCCTACGATTGAACACCGGGGAGCTGTTTTTT
>.|.|TRBJ2-7|TRBV13
CASSFGSRYEQYF
TGTGCCAGCAGCTTTGGTAGTAGATACGAGCAGTACTTC
>.|TRBD1|TRBJ2-1|TRBV27
CASSWSAGTGSSYNEQFF
TGTGCCAGCAGTTGGTCTGCCGGGACAGGGAGCTCCTACAATGAGCAGTTCTTC
>.|TRBD1|TRBJ1-4|TRBV30
CAWSDRGREKLFF
TGTGCCTGGAGCGACAGGGGGCGCGAAAAACTGTTTTTT
>.|TRBD1|TRBJ1-5|TRBV7-8
CASSLGDRVPYSNQPQHF
TGTGCCAGCAGCCTGGGGGACAGGGTTCCTTATAGCAATCAGCCCCAGCATTTT
>few|.|TRBJ2-1|TRBV12-2
CASRSAGDYSYNEQFF
TGTGCAAGTCGCTCAGCCGGGGACTACTCCTACAATGAGCAGTTCTTC
>.|TRBD2|TRBJ2-1|TRBV7-9
CASSLRAGSKNEQFF
TGTGCCAGCAGCTTGAGAGCGGGGTCAAAAAATGAGCAGTTCTTC
>few|TRBD1|TRBJ1-6|TRBV27
CASSFLHVDRGLNSPLHF
TGTGCCAGCAGTTTCCTCCACGTCGACAGGGGGCTAAATTCACCCCTCCACTTT
>.|TRBD1|TRBJ2-2|TRBV5-1
CASSFDGTGVTGELFF
TGCGCCAGCAGCTTTGACGGGACAGGTGTCACCGGGGAGCTGTTTTTT
>.|.|TRBJ2-3|TRBV5-4
CASSPRREGWADTQYF
TGTGCCAGCAGCCCAAGACGCGAGGGTTGGGCAGATACGCAGTATTTT
>once|TRBD2|TRBJ2-1|TRBV7-7
CASSPAGGGGLEQFF
TGTGCCAGCAGCCCTGCGGGGGGTGGGGGCCTTGAGCAGTTCTTC
>.|TRBD1|TRBJ2-1|TRBV10-3
CAISERVSQGTPPHEQFF
TGTGCCATCAGTGAGCGCGTTTCACAGGGGACCCCACCACATGAGCAGTTCTTC
>.|TRBD2|TRBJ2-1|TRBV5-8
CASSPGGGRGARNEQFF
TGTGCCAGCAGCCCCGGAGGAGGGCGGGGGGCTCGGAATGAGCAGTTCTTC
>.|TRBD1|TRBJ1-1|TRBV6-6
CASSYSRGRGTEAFF
TGTGCCAGCAGTTACTCTAGGGGGCGAGGGACTGAAGCTTTCTTT
>few|TRBD2|TRBJ2-1|TRBV30
CAWSRGSGGANEQFF
TGTGCCTGGAGTAGAGGGAGCGGGGGGGCAAACGAGCAGTTCTTC